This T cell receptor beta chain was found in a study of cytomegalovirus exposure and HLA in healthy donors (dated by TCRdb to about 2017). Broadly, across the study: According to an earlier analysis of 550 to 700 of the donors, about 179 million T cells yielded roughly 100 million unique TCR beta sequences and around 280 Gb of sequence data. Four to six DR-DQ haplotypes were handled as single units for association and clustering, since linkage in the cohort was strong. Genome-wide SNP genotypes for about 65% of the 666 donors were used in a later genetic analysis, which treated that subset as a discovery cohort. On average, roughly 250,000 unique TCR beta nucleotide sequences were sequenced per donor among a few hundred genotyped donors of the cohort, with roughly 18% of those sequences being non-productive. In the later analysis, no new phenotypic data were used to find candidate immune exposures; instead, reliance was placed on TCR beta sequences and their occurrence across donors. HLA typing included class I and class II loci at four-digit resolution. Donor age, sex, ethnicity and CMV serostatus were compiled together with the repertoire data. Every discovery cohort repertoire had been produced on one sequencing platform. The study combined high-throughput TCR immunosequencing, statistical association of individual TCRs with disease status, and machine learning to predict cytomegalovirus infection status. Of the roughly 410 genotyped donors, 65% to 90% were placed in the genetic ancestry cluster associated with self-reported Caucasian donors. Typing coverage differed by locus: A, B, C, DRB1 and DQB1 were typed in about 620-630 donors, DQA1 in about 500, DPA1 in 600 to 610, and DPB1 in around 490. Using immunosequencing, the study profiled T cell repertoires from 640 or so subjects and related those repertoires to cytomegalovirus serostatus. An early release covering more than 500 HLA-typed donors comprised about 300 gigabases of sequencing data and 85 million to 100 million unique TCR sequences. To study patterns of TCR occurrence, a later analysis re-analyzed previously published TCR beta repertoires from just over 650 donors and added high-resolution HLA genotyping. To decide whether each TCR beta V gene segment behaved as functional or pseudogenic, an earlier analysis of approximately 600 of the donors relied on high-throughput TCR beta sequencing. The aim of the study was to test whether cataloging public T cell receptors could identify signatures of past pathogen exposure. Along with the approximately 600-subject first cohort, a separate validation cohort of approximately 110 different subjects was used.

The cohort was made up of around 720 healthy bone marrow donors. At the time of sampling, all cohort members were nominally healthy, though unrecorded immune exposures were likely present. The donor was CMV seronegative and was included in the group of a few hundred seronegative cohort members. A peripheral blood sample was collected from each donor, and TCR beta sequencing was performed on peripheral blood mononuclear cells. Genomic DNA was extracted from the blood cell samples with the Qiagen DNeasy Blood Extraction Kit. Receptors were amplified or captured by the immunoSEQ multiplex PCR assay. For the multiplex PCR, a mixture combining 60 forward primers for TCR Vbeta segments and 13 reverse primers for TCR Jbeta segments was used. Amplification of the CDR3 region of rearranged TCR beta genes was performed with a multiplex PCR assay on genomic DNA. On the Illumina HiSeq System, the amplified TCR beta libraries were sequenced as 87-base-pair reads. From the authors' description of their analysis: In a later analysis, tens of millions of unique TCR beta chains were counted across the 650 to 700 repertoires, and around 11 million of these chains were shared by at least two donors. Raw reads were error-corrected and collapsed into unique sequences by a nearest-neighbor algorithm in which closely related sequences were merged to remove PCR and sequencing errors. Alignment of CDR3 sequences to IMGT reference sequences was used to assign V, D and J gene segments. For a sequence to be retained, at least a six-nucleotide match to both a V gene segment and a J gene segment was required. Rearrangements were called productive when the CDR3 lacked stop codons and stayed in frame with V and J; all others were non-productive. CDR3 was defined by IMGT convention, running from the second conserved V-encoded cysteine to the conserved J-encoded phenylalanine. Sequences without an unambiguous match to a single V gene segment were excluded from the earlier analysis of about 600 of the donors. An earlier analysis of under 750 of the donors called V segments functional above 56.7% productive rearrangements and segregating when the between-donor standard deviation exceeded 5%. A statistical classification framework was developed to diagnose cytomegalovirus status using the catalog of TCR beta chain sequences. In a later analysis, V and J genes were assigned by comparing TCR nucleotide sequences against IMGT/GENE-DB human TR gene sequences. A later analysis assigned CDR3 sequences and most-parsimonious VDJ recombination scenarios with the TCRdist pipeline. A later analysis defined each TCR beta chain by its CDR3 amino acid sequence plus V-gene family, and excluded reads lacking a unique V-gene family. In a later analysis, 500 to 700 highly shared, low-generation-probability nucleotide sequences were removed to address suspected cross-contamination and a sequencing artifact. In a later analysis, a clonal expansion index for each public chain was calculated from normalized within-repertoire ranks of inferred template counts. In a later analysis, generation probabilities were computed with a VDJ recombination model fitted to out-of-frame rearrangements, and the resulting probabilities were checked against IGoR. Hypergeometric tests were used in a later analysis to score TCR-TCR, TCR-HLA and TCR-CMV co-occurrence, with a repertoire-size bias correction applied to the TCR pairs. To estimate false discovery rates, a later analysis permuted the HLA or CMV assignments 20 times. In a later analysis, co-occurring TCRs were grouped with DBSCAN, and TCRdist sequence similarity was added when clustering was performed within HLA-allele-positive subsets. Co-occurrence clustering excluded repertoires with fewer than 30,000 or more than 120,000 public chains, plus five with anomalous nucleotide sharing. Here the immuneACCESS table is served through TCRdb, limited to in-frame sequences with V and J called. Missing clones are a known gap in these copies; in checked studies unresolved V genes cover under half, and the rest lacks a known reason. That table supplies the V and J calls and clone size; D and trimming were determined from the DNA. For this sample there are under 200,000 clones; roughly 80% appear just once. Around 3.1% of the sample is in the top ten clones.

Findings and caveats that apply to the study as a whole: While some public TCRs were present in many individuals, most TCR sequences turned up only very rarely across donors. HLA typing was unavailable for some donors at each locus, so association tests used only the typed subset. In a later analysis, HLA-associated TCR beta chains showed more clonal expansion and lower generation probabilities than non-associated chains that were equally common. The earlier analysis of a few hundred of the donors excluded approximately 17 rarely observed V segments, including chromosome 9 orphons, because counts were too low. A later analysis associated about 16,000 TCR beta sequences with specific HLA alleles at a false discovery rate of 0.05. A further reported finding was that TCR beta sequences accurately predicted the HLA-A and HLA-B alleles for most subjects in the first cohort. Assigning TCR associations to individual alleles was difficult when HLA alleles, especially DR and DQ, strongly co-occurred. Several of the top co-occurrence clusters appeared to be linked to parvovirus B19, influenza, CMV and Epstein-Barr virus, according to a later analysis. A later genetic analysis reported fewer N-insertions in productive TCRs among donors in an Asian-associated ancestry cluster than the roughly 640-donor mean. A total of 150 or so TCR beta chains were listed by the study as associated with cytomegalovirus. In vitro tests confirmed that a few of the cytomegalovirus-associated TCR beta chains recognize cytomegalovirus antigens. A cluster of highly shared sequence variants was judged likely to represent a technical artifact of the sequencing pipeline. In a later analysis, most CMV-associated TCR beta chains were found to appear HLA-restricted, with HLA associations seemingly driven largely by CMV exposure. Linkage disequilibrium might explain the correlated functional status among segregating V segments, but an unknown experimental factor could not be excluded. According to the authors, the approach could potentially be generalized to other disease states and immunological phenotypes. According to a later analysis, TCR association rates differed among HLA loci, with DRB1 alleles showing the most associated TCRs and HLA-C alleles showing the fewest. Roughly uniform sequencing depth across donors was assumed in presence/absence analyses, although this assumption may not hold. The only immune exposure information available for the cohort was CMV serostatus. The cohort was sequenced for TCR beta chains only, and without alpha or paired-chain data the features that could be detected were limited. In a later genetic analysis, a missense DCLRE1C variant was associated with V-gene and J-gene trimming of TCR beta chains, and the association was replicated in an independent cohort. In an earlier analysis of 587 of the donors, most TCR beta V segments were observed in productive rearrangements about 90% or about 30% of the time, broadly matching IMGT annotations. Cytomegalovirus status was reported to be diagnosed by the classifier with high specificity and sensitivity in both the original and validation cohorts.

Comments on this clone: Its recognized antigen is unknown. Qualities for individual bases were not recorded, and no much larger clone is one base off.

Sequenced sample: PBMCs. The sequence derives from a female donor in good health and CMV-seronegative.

The encoded CDR3 is CALEYLLNSGNTIYF. Here is the DNA: TGTGCCTTGGAGTATCTGCTCAACTCTGGAAACACCATATATTTT. Rearrangement joined TRBV30 to TRBJ1-3, with no D gene named confidently. Spanning cysteine to phenylalanine, the CDR3 consists of 15 amino acids. The kept DNA is CDR3 alone, 45 bases in frame from the first base. The germline V gene encodes CDR1 GTSNPN and CDR2 SVGIG (reference sequence). V and J are truncated by 7 bases and 0 bases respectively, leaving an intervening sequence of 16 bases.